One sample yielded the 23 T cell receptor beta chains listed below, sequenced in a study of OX40 agonist ivuxolimab in advanced cancers. Assay: immunoSEQ multiplex PCR; the TCRdb copy retains only in-frame clones and omits some. The table shows about 82,000 clones, with about 86% occurring only once. The starting material was CD4+ or CD8+ T cells sorted from blood, obtained in a trial of the OX40 agonist ivuxolimab. The receptors derive from an adult with an advanced solid tumor such as melanoma, head and neck, liver or kidney cancer.

The V gene is TRBV7-8, the J gene TRBJ2-3; D gene unclear. This CDR3 region has 11 residues. Trimming took off 3 bases at V and 5 bases at J, with 3 bases between the two ends. Germline V lookup: CDR1 SGHVS, CDR2 FQNEAQ. Here the CDR3 DNA reads TGTGCCAGCAGCTTCAAAGATACGCAGTATTTT. Translation: CASSFKDTQYF. Drawing the rest from reference TRBV7-8 and TRBJ2-3, the complete variable domain is GAGVSQSPRYKVAKRGQDVALRCDPISGHVSLFWYQQALGQGPEFLTYFQNEAQLDKSGLPSDRFFAERPEGSVSTLKIQRTQQEDSAVYLCASSFKDTQYFGPGTRLTVL.

The chain links TRBV5-8 to TRBJ1-1; tentatively, D is TRBD1 (6 bases). The V end lost 9 bases, the J end lost 3 bases, and 18 bases lay between the germline ends. CDR1 SGHTS and CDR2 YDEGEE come from the germline V gene. This CDR3 comprises 14 residues. The chain's CDR3 is CATRTWGPDTEAFF. The CDR3 DNA sequence: TGTGCCACCCGGACTTGGGGGCCGGACACTGAAGCTTTCTTT.

This chain joins TRBV13 and TRBJ2-7, with D uncertain. The CDR3 sequence is 14 residues long. The V gene's germline CDR1 is PRHDT and CDR2 FYEKMQ (reference sequence). V was shortened by 5 bases and J by 6 bases, with 17 bases between the two germline ends. This CDR3 reads CASSAGLTSSEQYF. CDR3 DNA sequence: TGTGCCAGCAGCGCCGGCCTTACCTCCAGCGAGCAGTACTTC.

The chain combines TRBV2 with TRBJ1-1; TRBD1 might be the D (5 bases). This CDR3 comprises 14 residues. Per germline, CDR1 SNHLY and CDR2 FYNNEI. Trimming shortened V by 7 bases and J by 4 bases, and 16 bases separated the two germline ends. The CDR3 is CASNHGALSTEAFF. CDR3 DNA sequence: TGTGCCAGCAATCACGGGGCACTTTCCACTGAAGCTTTCTTT.

V and J are TRBV6-5 and TRBJ1-6, with D perhaps matching TRBD1 (6 bases). Germline lookup yields CDR1 MNHEY and CDR2 SVGAGI. The V end lost 7 bases, the J end lost 6 bases, and 16 bases lay between the germline ends. CDR3 length equals 15 residues. The CDR3 nucleotides read TGTGCCAGCACATTAAGGACAGATCTTAATTCACCCCTCCACTTT. Its translation is CASTLRTDLNSPLHF.

CDR3 loop: CASSPRGYEQYF. As DNA, the CDR3 is TGTGCCAGCAGCCCCCGGGGTTACGAGCAGTACTTC. The chain has TRBV14 and TRBJ2-7; D is perhaps TRBD2 (5 bases). Germline values: CDR1 SGHDN, CDR2 FVKESK. This CDR3 spans 12 amino acids. V shed 4 bases and J shed 4 bases, with 8 bases lying between them.

The rearrangement links TRBV7-2 to TRBJ2-7; 8 bases fit TRBD2. The J segment lost 2 bases and the V segment lost 2 bases, leaving 2 bases of the junction unmatched. The CDR3 covers 14 residues. CDR1 and CDR2 from the germline V gene are SGHTA and FQGNSA. CDR3 sequence (DNA): TGTGCCAGCAGCTTACAGCGGGGGCCCTACGAGCAGTACTTC. Protein product: CASSLQRGPYEQYF.

This chain links TRBV7-9 with TRBJ1-5; 8 positions match TRBD1. The J segment lost 0 bases and the V segment lost 5 bases, leaving 3 bases of the junction unmatched. Germline lookup yields CDR1 SEHNR and CDR2 FQNEAQ (reference sequence). There are 15 residues in the CDR3. The chain's CDR3 is CASSRGQGSNQPQHF. The DNA for the CDR3 is TGTGCCAGCAGCCGAGGACAGGGTAGCAATCAGCCCCAGCATTTT.

This chain links TRBV10-3 with TRBJ2-5; maybe TRBD1 (8 bases). Trimming removed 10 bases at V and 5 bases at J, with 20 bases between. In germline, CDR1 is ENHRY, CDR2 SYGVKD. This CDR3 is 14 amino acids long. The CDR3 spells CATLDREGGETQYF. The DNA of the CDR3 is TGTGCCACGCTGGACAGGGAGGGAGGGGAGACCCAGTACTTC.

J is TRBJ2-7 and V is TRBV7-2; possibly TRBD1 or TRBD2 for D (5 bases each). The CDR3 extends over 13 amino acids. The V end lost 5 bases, the J end lost 4 bases, and 12 bases lay between the germline ends. Germline V gives CDR1 SGHTA, CDR2 FQGNSA. The CDR3 loop is CASSPGRNYEQYF. The DNA for the CDR3 is TGTGCCAGCAGCCCGGGACGCAATTACGAGCAGTACTTC. The full variable domain, rest sourced from reference TRBV7-2 and TRBJ2-7, is GAGVSQSPSNKVTEKGKDVELRCDPISGHTALYWYRQSLGQGLEFLIYFQGNSAPDKSGLPSDRFSAERTGGSVSTLTIQRTQQEDSAVYLCASSPGRNYEQYFGPGTRLTVT.

This clone has only one observation. J is TRBJ1-1 and V is TRBV15, with D maybe TRBD1 (6 bases). The V end lost 0 bases, the J end lost 5 bases, and 13 bases lay between the germline ends. Germline CDR1 LNHNV, CDR2 YYDKDF (reference sequence). CDR3 size: 15 residues. The CDR3 protein is CATSRDRGGNTEAFF. Written as DNA, the CDR3 is TGTGCCACCAGCAGAGATCGCGGGGGCAATACTGAAGCTTTCTTT. The full variable domain, with the rest looked up from reference TRBV15 and TRBJ1-1, is DAMVIQNPRYQVTQFGKPVTLSCSQTLNHNVMYWYQQKSSQAPKLLFHYYDKDFNNEADTPDNFQSRRPNTSFCFLDIRSPGLGDTAMYLCATSRDRGGNTEAFFGQGTRLTVV.

This clone was counted once. The chain uses TRBV5-8 and TRBJ1-2, with D perhaps matching TRBD1 (6 bases). CDR3 size: 14 residues. The germline gives CDR1 SGHTS, CDR2 YDEGEE. Trimming cost V 4 bases and J 4 bases, with 14 bases left between them. CDR3 region: CASSPRAGAYGYTF. The CDR3 region has the DNA TGTGCCAGCAGCCCTCGCGCGGGGGCCTATGGCTACACCTTC.

The chain employs TRBV7-9 and TRBJ1-1; D may be TRBD1 (5 bases). Per germline, CDR1 SEHNR and CDR2 FQNEAQ (reference sequence). The CDR3 runs to 15 residues. V gave up 5 bases and J gave up 0 bases, with 13 bases separating them. CDR3 coding DNA: TGTGCCAGCAGCCCCGATCGGGGGGTGAACACTGAAGCTTTCTTT. Protein sequence: CASSPDRGVNTEAFF.

CDR3 in DNA: TGTGCCAGCAGCTTGGACGGGGGAAATTGGTACACTGAAGCTTTCTTT. Protein product: CASSLDGGNWYTEAFF. The chain joins TRBV5-4 to TRBJ1-1, with D maybe TRBD1 (5 bases). Trimming stripped 0 bases from V and 3 bases from J, with 15 bases between. This CDR3 spans 16 amino acids. Germline V lookup: CDR1 SGHNT, CDR2 YYREEE (reference sequence).

V usage is TRBV28 and J usage is TRBJ2-5, with 7 bases lining up with TRBD2. J gave up 1 base and V 5 bases, and 4 bases lay outside the gene matches. CDR1 is MDHEN and CDR2 is SYDVKM in the germline V gene. CDR3 length equals 14 residues. CDR3 nucleotides: TGTGCCAGCAGTCGGTCTAGCGGCCAAGAGACCCAGTACTTC. It yields the protein CASSRSSGQETQYF.

This chain links TRBV4-1 with TRBJ2-5; 8 positions agree with TRBD2. The CDR3 sequence is 15 residues long. V was pared by 4 bases and J by 5 bases, with 9 bases of the junction left unmatched. CDR1 MGHRA and CDR2 YSYEKL come from the germline V gene. For the CDR3, the DNA is TGCGCCAGCAGCCGCCGGACTAGCACCCGTGAGACCCAGTACTTC. It encodes CASSRRTSTRETQYF.

The rearrangement links TRBV11-3 to TRBJ2-7; the D gene is possibly TRBD1 (7 bases). CDR1 and CDR2 (germline): SGHNT, YENEEA. Trimming stripped 3 bases from V and 7 bases from J, with 25 bases between. The CDR3 sequence is 17 residues long. CDR3 sequence: CASSFVREPGGSREQYF. The CDR3 DNA reads as TGTGCCAGCAGCTTCGTCCGTGAACCAGGGGGGTCGAGGGAGCAGTACTTC.

This chain connects TRBV30 to TRBJ2-1, with unresolved D. Germline V gene sequence: CDR1 GTSNPN, CDR2 SVGIG (reference sequence). This CDR3 has 13 amino acids. Trimming took off 4 bases at V and 5 bases at J, with 12 bases between the two ends. The CDR3 region has the DNA TGTGCCTGGACATCTCAGCTCGACAATGAGCAGTTCTTC. Encoded protein: CAWTSQLDNEQFF.

This clone was recorded a few times. This chain joins TRBV7-8 and TRBJ2-1, with D unresolved. The germline V gene encodes CDR1 SGHVS and CDR2 FQNEAQ. The CDR3 loop spans 15 amino acids. With 4 bases removed from V and 5 bases from J, the gap between germline ends came to 15 bases. CDR3: CASSSRVWSDNEQFF. The DNA of the CDR3 is TGTGCCAGCAGCTCCCGGGTGTGGTCGGACAATGAGCAGTTCTTC.

The chain uses TRBV7-8 and TRBJ1-1, with a possible D match to TRBD1 (5 bases). Trimming took 3 bases from V and 3 from J, leaving 14 bases between them. CDR1 is SGHVS, CDR2 FQNEAQ, per germline. This CDR3 has 15 amino acids. CDR3 sequence: CASSFKNRLDTEAFF. Written as DNA, the CDR3 is TGTGCCAGCAGCTTCAAGAACAGGCTGGACACTGAAGCTTTCTTT.

The J gene is TRBJ1-1, the V gene TRBV18; 9 bases map to TRBD1. This CDR3 is 14 amino acids long. Germline CDR1 reads KGHSH; CDR2 reads LQKENI. Trimming took 6 bases from V and 2 from J; bases not matched to a gene: 4. The chain's CDR3 is CASSVDRGNTEAFF. The CDR3 coding sequence is TGTGCCAGCTCCGTGGACAGGGGAAACACTGAAGCTTTCTTT.

This clone was detected only a few times. CDR3 loop: CATRRAGSYGYTF. The CDR3, as DNA: TGTGCCACCCGCAGGGCAGGGAGCTATGGCTACACCTTC. The J gene is TRBJ1-2, the V gene TRBV19, with D possibly TRBD1 on 5 matching bases. Germline V gene data show CDR1 as LNHDA and CDR2 as SQIVND (reference sequence). The CDR3 spans 13 residues. The V end lost 10 bases, the J end lost 4 bases, and 16 bases lay between the germline ends.

The chain is built from TRBV6-6 and TRBJ1-1; TRBD1 aligns across 9 bases. The CDR3 length is 12 residues. Germline values: CDR1 MNHNY, CDR2 SVGAGI (reference sequence). Unmatched junction bases numbered 5, after V lost 11 bases and J lost 4 bases. CDR3 amino acids: CAGKTGGTEAFF. CDR3 DNA sequence: TGTGCCGGGAAGACAGGGGGCACTGAAGCTTTCTTT.